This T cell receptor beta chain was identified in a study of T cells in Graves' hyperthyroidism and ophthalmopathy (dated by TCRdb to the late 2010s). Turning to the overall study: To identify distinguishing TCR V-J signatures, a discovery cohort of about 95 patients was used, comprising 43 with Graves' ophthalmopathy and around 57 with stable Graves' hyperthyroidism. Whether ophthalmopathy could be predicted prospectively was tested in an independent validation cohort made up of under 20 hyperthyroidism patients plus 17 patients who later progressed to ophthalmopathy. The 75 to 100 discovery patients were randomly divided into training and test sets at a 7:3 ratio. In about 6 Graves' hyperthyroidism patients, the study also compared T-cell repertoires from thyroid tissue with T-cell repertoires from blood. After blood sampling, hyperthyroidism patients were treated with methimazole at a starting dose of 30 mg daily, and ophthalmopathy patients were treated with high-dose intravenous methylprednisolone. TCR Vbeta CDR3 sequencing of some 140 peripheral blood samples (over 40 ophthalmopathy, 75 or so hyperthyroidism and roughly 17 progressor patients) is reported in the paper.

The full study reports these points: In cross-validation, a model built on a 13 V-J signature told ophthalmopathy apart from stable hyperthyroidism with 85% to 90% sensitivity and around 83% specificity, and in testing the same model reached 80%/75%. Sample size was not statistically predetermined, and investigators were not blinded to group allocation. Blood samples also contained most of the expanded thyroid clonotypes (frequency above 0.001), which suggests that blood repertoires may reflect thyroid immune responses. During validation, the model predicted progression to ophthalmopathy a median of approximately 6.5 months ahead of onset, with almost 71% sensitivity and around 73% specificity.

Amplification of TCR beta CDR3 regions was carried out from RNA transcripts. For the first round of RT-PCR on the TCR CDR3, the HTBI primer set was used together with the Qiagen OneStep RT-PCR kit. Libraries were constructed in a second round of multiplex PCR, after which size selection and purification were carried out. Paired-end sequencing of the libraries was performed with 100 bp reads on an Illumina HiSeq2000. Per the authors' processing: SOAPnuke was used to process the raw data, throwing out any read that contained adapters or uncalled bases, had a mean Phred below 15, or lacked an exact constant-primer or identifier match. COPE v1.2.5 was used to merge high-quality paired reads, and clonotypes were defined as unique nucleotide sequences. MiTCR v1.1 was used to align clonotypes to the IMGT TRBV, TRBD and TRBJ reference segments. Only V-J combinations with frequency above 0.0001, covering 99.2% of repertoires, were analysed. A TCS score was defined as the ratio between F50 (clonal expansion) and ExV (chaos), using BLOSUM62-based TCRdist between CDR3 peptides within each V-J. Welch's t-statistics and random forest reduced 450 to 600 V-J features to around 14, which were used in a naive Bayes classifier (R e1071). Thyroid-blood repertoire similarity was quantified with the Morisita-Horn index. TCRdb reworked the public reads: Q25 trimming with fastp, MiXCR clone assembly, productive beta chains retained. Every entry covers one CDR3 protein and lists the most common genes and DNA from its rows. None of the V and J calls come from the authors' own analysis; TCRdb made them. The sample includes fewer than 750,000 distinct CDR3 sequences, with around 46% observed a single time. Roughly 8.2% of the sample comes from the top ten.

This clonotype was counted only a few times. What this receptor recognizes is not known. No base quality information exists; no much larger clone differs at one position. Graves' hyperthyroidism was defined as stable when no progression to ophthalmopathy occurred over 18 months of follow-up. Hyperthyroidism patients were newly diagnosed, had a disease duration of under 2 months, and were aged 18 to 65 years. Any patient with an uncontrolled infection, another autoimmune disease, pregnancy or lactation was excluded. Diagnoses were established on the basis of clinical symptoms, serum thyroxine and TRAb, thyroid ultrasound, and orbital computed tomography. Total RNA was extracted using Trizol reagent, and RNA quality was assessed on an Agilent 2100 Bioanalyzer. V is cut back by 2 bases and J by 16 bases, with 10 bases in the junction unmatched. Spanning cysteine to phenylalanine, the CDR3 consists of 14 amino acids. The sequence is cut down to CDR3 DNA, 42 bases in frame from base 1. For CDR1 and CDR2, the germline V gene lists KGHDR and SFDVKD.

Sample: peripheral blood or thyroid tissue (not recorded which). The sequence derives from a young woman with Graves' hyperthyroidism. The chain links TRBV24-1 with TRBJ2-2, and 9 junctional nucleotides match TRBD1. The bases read TGTGCCACCAGTGATTCGCATAACCGGGACAGGGCGTTTTTT. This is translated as CATSDSHNRDRAFF.